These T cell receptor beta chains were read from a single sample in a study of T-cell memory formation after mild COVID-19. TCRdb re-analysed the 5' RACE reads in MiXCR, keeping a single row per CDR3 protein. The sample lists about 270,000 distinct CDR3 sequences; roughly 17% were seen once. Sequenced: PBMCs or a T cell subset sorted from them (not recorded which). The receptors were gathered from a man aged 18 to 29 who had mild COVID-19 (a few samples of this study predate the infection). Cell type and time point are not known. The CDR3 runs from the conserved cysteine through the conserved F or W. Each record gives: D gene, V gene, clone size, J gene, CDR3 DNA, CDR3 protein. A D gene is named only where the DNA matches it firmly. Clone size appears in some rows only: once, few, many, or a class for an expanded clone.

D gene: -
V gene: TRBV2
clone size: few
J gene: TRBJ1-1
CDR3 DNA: TGTGCCAGCAGGAGAGCCGGAGGGCCGAAGCCTGTTGCTTTCTTT
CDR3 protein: CASRRAGGPKPVAFF

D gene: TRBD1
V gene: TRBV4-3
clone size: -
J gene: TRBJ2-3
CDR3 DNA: TGCGCCAGCAGCCATCTGCAGGGGGCGTCAGATACGCAGTATTTT
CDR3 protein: CASSHLQGASDTQYF

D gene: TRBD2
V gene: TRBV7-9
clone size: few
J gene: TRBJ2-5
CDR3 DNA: TGTGCCAGCAGCTCCCCTTCCCCCGGGGGGAGCGTCGGCCGGGAGACCCAGTACTTC
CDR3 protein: CASSSPSPGGSVGRETQYF

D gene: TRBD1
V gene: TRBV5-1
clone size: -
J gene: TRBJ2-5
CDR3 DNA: TGCGCCAGCAGCTTACCGACAGGGGTGGATGAGACCCAGTACTTC
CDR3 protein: CASSLPTGVDETQYF

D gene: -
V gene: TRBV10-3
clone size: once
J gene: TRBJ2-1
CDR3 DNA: TGTGCCACCACAGGCGGGGAAAATGAGCAGTTCTTC
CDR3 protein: CATTGGENEQFF

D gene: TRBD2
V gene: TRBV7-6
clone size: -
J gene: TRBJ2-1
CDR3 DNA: TGTGCCAGCAGCTTAGAGGCTGCGGGGGGGCCCGGCAATGAGCAGTTCTTC
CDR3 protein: CASSLEAAGGPGNEQFF

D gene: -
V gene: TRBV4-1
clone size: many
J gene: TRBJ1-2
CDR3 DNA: TGCGCCAGCAGCCTTGCCCAGGGAACGAGCTACACCTTC
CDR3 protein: CASSLAQGTSYTF

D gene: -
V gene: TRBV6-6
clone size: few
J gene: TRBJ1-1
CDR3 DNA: TGTGCCAGCAGCCCAGGCCCGGTAATGAACACTGAAGCTTTCTTT
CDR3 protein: CASSPGPVMNTEAFF

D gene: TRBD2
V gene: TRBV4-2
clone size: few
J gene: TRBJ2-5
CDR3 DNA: TGTGCCAGCAGCCTACCGGGACTAGCGGGGGAAGAGACCCAGTACTTC
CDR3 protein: CASSLPGLAGEETQYF

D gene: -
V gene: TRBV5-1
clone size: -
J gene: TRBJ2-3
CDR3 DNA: TGCGCCAGCAGCCCCGGAATCCAAAGCGGATCCAGGGATACGCAGTATTTT
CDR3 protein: CASSPGIQSGSRDTQYF

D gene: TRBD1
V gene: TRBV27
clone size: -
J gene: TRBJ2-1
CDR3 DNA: TGTGCCAGCAGACCTCGACAGGGTAGTGCTGAGCAGTTCTTC
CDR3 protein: CASRPRQGSAEQFF

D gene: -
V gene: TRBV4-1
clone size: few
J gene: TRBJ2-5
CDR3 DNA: TGCGCCAGCAGATCCACTAAACAGGGAGAGACCCAGTACTTC
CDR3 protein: CASRSTKQGETQYF

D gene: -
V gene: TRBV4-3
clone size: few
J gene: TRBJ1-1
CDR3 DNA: TGCGCCAGCAGCCAAGGGGGTTGGGGGGTCCAGAACACTGAAGCTTTCTTT
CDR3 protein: CASSQGGWGVQNTEAFF

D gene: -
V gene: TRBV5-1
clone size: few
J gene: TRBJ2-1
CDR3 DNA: TGCGCCAGCAGCTTGGAATCGTACGAGCAGTTCTTC
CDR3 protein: CASSLESYEQFF

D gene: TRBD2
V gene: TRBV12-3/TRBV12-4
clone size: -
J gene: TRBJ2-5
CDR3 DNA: TGTGCCAGCAGGGGTCAAGGGGACTATTTCGAGACCCAGTACTTC
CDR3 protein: CASRGQGDYFETQYF

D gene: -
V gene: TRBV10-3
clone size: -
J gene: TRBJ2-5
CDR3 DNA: TGTGCCATCAGTGAAGCACCGACCTCAGAGACCCAGTACTTC
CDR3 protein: CAISEAPTSETQYF

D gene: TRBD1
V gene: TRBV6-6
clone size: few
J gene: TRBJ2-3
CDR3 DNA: TGTGCCAGCATCTTAACTCAGGGGGCTCTCTTCACAGATACGCAGTATTTT
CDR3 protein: CASILTQGALFTDTQYF

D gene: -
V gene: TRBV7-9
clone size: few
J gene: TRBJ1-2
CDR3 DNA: TGTGCCAGCAGCTTATCTATCGGGGATGGCTACACCTTC
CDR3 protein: CASSLSIGDGYTF

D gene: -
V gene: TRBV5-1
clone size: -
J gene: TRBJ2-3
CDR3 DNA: TGCGCCAGCAGTGGGTGGGGTACCACAGATACGCAGTATTTT
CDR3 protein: CASSGWGTTDTQYF

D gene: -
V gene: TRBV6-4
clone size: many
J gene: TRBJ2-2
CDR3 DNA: TGTGCCAGCAGTGACGGGGAAACCGGGGAGCTGTTTTTT
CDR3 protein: CASSDGETGELFF

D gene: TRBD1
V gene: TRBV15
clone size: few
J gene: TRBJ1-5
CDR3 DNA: TGTGCCACCAGCAGAGTAGAGGGACAGGGACGTCAGCCCCAGCATTTT
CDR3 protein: CATSRVEGQGRQPQHF

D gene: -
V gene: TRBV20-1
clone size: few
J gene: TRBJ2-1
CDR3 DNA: TGCAGTGCTAGAAAGGGACCCGCGAAGGACAATGAGCAGTTCTTC
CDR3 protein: CSARKGPAKDNEQFF

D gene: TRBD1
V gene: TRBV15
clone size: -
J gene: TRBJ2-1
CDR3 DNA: TGTGCCACCAGCAGACCTGACAGGGCCATCTACAATGAGCAGTTCTTC
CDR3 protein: CATSRPDRAIYNEQFF

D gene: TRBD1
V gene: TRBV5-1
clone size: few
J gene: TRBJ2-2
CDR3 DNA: TGCGCCAGCTCCGGGACAGTCTCCGGGGAGCTGTTTTTT
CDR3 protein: CASSGTVSGELFF

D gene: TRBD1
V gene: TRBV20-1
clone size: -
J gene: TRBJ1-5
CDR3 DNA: TGCAGTGCTAGACCTGGGACAGGGGGCACCTATCAGCCCCAGCATTTT
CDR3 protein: CSARPGTGGTYQPQHF

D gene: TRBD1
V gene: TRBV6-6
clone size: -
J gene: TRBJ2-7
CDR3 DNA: TGTGCCAGTGGGGGACAGGCAACCTACGAGCAGTACTTC
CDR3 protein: CASGGQATYEQYF

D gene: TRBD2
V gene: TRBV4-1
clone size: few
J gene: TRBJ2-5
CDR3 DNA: TGCGCCAGCAGCCAGACTAGCGGGGAGTACCAAGAGACCCAGTACTTC
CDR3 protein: CASSQTSGEYQETQYF

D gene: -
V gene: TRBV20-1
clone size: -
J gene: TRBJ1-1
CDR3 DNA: TGCAGTGCTAGATTGACAGAGAACACTGAAGCTTTCTTT
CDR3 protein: CSARLTENTEAFF

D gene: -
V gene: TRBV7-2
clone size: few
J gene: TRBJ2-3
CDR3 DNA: TGTGCCAGCAGCCTTGGACGGTCCCAGGGTACGCAGTATTTT
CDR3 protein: CASSLGRSQGTQYF

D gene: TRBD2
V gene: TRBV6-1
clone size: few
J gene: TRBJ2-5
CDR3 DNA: TGTGCCGCGAAGACTAGCGGGCTCCGCCGAGGGATGGAGACCCAGTACTTC
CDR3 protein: CAAKTSGLRRGMETQYF

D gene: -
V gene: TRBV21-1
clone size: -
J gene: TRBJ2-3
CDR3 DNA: TGTGCCAGCAGCAAAGGGAGGGACAGGGGTGCAGATACGCAGTATTTT
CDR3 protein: CASSKGRDRGADTQYF

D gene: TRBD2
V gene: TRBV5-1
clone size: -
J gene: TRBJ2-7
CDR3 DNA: TGCGCCAGCAGTTCCGGGGGGACCACCTACGAGCAGTACTTC
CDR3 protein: CASSSGGTTYEQYF

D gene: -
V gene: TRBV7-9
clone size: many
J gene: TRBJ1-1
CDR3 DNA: TGTGCCAGCACCATCGTACTCACTGAAGCTTTCTTT
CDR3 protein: CASTIVLTEAFF

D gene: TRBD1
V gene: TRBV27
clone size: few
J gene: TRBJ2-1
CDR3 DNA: TGTGCCAGCAGTTTGACGGGACAGAGTACGAATGAGCAGTTCTTC
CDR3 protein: CASSLTGQSTNEQFF

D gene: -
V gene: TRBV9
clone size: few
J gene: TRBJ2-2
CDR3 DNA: TGTGCCAGCAGCGTAGCGGGGTACGACACCGGGGAGCTGTTTTTT
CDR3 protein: CASSVAGYDTGELFF

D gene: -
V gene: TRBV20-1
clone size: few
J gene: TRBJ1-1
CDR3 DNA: TGCAGTGCTGGAAAACTGGGGGGCACTGAAGCTTTCTTT
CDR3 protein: CSAGKLGGTEAFF

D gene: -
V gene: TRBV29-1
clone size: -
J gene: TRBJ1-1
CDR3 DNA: TGCAGCGCCGCGGGGGGCCTCAGGTCTGGGACGGCTGAAGCTTTCTTT
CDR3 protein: CSAAGGLRSGTAEAFF

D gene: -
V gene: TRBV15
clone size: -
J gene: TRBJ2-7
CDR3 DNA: TGTGCCACCAGCAGGTCCCCTTTGGACGAGCAGTACTTC
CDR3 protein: CATSRSPLDEQYF